These 6 T cell receptor beta chains came from one sample sequenced in a study of T cell repertoires in cytomegalovirus infection (dated by TCRdb to the late 2010s). The sequencer was an Illumina HiSeq 1500. Using fastp at Q25 and MiXCR, TCRdb reprocessed the public reads and kept productive beta chains. CDR3 protein sequences are deduplicated, and each keeps its most common genes and DNA. In this sample the table shows about 500,000 distinct CDR3 sequences, 33% of which occur a single time. Jointly, the top ten make up roughly 15% of the sample. No cognate antigen is known for these TCRs. The meaning of the sample's treatment or condition label: in vitro stimulation with specific CMV peptide epitopes to enrich CMV-specific T cells. The material sequenced was cultured PBMCs, taken from culture after CMV antigen stimulation. These receptor sequences come from a human donor in good health (CMV status not recorded). Some clones in this sample may be carry-over from other donors' samples.

This clonotype was counted only a few times. The chain carries TRBV2 and TRBJ2-1; TRBD2 matches at 14 bases. This CDR3 has 18 residues. Germline CDR1 and CDR2: SNHLY and FYNNEI. After removal of 8 bases from V and 4 bases from J, the junction contained 13 bases not matched to a gene. The CDR3 DNA follows: TGTGCCAGCCTAACGACTAGCGGGAGGGCGATTGGGTACAATGAGCAGTTCTTC. Its protein product is CASLTTSGRAIGYNEQFF.

V and J are TRBV10-3 and TRBJ1-2; D call uncertain. V was trimmed by 0 bases and J by 7 bases, leaving 6 bases between them. CDR3 length equals 12 residues. Germline-derived CDR1 and CDR2 are ENHRY and SYGVKD. The CDR3 bases are TGTGCCATCAGTGAGTCTGGGCCTGGCTACACCTTC. Encoded protein: CAISESGPGYTF.

The chain employs TRBV20-1 and TRBJ2-1; D is perhaps TRBD1 (5 bases). The CDR3 is made up of 11 amino acids. The V end was cut by 3 bases, the J end by 12 bases, with 12 bases between. Germline CDR1 and CDR2: DFQATT and SNEGSKA (reference sequence). DNA for the CDR3: TGCAGTGCTAGTTGGGGCTCCGGGCAGTTCTTC. Its translation is CSASWGSGQFF.

The chain couples TRBV6-2 or TRBV6-3 to TRBJ2-7; 8 positions agree with TRBD2. The ends lost 2 bases at V and 6 bases at J; junction bases unmatched: 18. Per germline, CDR1 MNHEY and CDR2 SVGEGT. The CDR3 is 18 amino acids. CDR3 DNA: TGTGCCAGCAGTTACCATGGACCTGGGAGCGGGAGTATTGGCGAGCAGTACTTC. Protein: CASSYHGPGSGSIGEQYF.

This CDR3 reads CSARGGSGVYNEQFF. The DNA of the CDR3 is TGCAGTGCCCGGGGGGGTAGCGGAGTATACAATGAGCAGTTCTTC. The V and J genes are TRBV20-1 and TRBJ2-1; 8 bases match TRBD2. The V segment lost 6 bases and the J segment 4 bases; nucleotides outside the gene matches: 11. The CDR3 is made up of 15 amino acids. Germline CDR1 reads DFQATT; CDR2 reads SNEGSKA (reference sequence).

This clonotype was recorded at least ten times. The chain combines TRBV7-2 with TRBJ2-2; D is unclear. V shed 2 bases and J shed 3 bases, with 13 bases lying between them. The CDR3 length is 16 residues. Germline V gene sequence: CDR1 SGHTA, CDR2 FQGNSA. The CDR3 coding sequence is TGTGCCAGCAGCTTATGGGTTAGGCCCGACACCGGGGAGCTGTTTTTT. Translating gives CASSLWVRPDTGELFF.